This T cell receptor (beta chain) is drawn from a study of cytomegalovirus exposure and HLA in healthy donors. Study background: Membership in the Caucasian-associated ancestry cluster was found for 75% to 90% of nearly 400 genotyped donors.

At sampling all donors were nominally healthy, likely with unrecorded immune exposures. The V gene end was trimmed by 0 bases and the J gene end by 6 bases; junction bases not matched to a gene: 5. CDR3 length equals 15 residues. The germline V gene encodes CDR1 MGHDK and CDR2 SYGVNS. The study ran its PCR with 60 Vbeta and 13 Jbeta primers. Generated by immunoSEQ multiplex PCR, the TCRdb table keeps only in-frame clones and is missing some. The sample records 190,000 or so clones, around 83% being singletons. Study-level findings and limits: TCR beta V- and J-gene trimming, according to a later analysis, was linked to a missense DCLRE1C variant.

About this clone itself: Its antigen remains unidentified.

The sequencing input was PBMCs. This chain uses TRBV25-1 with TRBJ2-3; 8 bases line up with TRBD2. This TCR was recovered from a woman in her fifties or sixties in good health and CMV-seropositive. The chain's CDR3 is CASSEYNGGADTQYF. CDR3 in DNA: TGTGCCAGCAGTGAATATAACGGGGGGGCGGATACGCAGTATTTT.